This T cell receptor beta chain is from a study of CD8+ T cells in alopecia areata. Study conclusions and caveats: Higher clonality than in normal scalp was seen in lesional scalp, especially alopecia totalis/universalis. Sequencing of scalp samples also includes resident alphabeta T cells from normal skin.

Sequencing templates came from extracted RNA that was reverse transcribed into cDNA. TCRdb's table, derived via immunoSEQ multiplex PCR, lists solely in-frame clones and lacks some. In the table there are some 100,000 clones, 55% to 65% of which are singletons. With 5 bases clipped from V and 6 bases from J, the junction kept 10 bases outside the gene matches. Germline V gene data show CDR1 as MDHEN and CDR2 as SYDVKM. The CDR3 totals 15 residues. A note on this clone: Its matching antigen is unknown.

Sequencing used CD4+ T cells sorted from blood. The V gene is TRBV28, the J gene TRBJ2-1, with TRBD1 matching 7 bases. This clonotype was sampled from a human donor in good health. The CDR3 sequence is CASSKTGRGSNEQFF. The CDR3 DNA follows: TGTGCCAGCAGTAAGACAGGGCGAGGGAGCAATGAGCAGTTCTTC.